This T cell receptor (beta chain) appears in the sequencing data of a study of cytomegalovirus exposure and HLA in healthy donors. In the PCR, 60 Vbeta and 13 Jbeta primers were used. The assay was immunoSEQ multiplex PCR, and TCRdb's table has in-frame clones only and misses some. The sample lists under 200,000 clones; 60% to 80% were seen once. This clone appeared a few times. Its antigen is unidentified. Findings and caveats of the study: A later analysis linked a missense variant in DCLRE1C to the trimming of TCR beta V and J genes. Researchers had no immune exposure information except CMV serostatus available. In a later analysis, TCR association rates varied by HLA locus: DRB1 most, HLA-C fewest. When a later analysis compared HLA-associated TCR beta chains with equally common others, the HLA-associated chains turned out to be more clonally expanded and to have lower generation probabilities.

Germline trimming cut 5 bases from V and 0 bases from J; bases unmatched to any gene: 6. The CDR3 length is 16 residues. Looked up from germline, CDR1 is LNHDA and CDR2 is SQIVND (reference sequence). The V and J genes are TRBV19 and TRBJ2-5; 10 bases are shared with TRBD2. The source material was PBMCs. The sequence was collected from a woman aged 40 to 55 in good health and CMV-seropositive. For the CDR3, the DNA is TGTGCCAGTAGTCTCCCGGGACTAGCGTACCAAGAGACCCAGTACTTC. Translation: CASSLPGLAYQETQYF.